The rows below give T cell receptor beta chains drawn from one sample of a study of blood T cell repertoires in COVID-19. Sequencing used immunoSEQ multiplex PCR; TCRdb keeps in-frame clones, though not all of them. The sample has roughly 200,000 clones; 70% to 90% are singletons. Sequenced: peripheral blood. Receptors were obtained from a man aged 60-69 years with acute or convalescent COVID-19. Both conserved end residues are part of each CDR3. A D gene is named only where the DNA matches it firmly. Rows may omit the clone size; those that give it use once, few, many or a size class.

TGTGCCAGCAGACCAAGGGACTACCGCGACCCTGCGCAGTATTTT CASRPRDYRDPAQYF TRBV11-2 TRBD2 - TRBJ2-3
TGTGCCACCAGTGGGCCTAGCGGGAGTTACGAGCAGTACTTC CATSGPSGSYEQYF TRBV24-1 TRBD2 - TRBJ2-7
TGTGCCAGCAGTTCCACAGCCGTAACCTACGAGCAGTACTTC CASSSTAVTYEQYF TRBV6-5 - - TRBJ2-7
TGTGCCAGCAGTTCATCTGGGGCCAACGTCCTGACTTTC CASSSSGANVLTF TRBV7-3 - - TRBJ2-6
TGTGCCAGCAGTGCCCGGGACAGCGAGAACACTGAAGCTTTCTTT CASSARDSENTEAFF TRBV2 TRBD1 - TRBJ1-1
TGTGCCAGCTCACTTCCCCTGGCCGATGAGCAGTTCTTC CASSLPLADEQFF TRBV18 - - TRBJ2-1
TGTGCCAGCAGCTATGGACAGGGCAATCAGCCCCAGCATTTT CASSYGQGNQPQHF TRBV9 TRBD1 - TRBJ1-5
TGTGCCAGCAGTGCCCAGACTGTCCCCTCCTACAATGAGCAGTTCTTC CASSAQTVPSYNEQFF TRBV28 - - TRBJ2-1
TGTGCCAGCGCCAGCAATGAGCAGTTCTTC CASASNEQFF TRBV28 - - TRBJ2-1
TGTGCCACCAGCAGGGACAGGGGGAACGAAAAACTGTTTTTT CATSRDRGNEKLFF TRBV15 TRBD1 - TRBJ1-4
TGTGCCAGCAGCCCCCAGGACAGGGCTTACGAGCAGTACTTC CASSPQDRAYEQYF TRBV9 TRBD1 - TRBJ2-7
TGTGCCAGCAGCTGGGGACTAGCGGGAGAGTATTATGAGCAGTTCTTC CASSWGLAGEYYEQFF TRBV7-9 TRBD2 - TRBJ2-1
TGTGCCACCAGTGACCCAACCCGACAGGGGGCGCGTTCCGGGGAGCTGTTTTTT CATSDPTRQGARSGELFF TRBV24-1 TRBD1 - TRBJ2-2
TGTGCCACCAGCAGACCAGGACAGGCAAGCGAGCAGTACTTC CATSRPGQASEQYF TRBV15 TRBD1 - TRBJ2-7
TGTGCCAGCAGACAGGCGCTTGGAGAAAAACTGTTTTTT CASRQALGEKLFF TRBV28 - - TRBJ1-4
TGTGCCAGCAGCCAATACAGCGGGAGTTCAACAGATACGCAGTATTTT CASSQYSGSSTDTQYF TRBV3-1/TRBV3-2 TRBD2 few TRBJ2-3
TGTGCCAGCAGCCAAAAGGGCGGGAGCAATACGAAAGAGACCCAGTACTTC CASSQKGGSNTKETQYF TRBV7-2 TRBD2 - TRBJ2-5
TGTGCCAGCAAGAACGACAGGGGGCGGAACAATGAGCAGTTCTTC CASKNDRGRNNEQFF TRBV7-2 TRBD1 - TRBJ2-1
TGTGCCAGCAGTCAGTTATACGAGCAGTACTTC CASSQLYEQYF TRBV6-5 - - TRBJ2-7
TGTGCCAGCTCTGGAAGACTAGCGGGAATCTACGAGCAGTACTTC CASSGRLAGIYEQYF TRBV18 TRBD2 - TRBJ2-7
TGTGCCAGCAGTCCCTTTAGCACAGATACGCAGTATTTT CASSPFSTDTQYF TRBV27 - - TRBJ2-3
TGTGCCACCAGTGACCCACGGGGGGCAGAGACCCAGTACTTC CATSDPRGAETQYF TRBV24-1 - - TRBJ2-5
TGTGCCAGCAGGCAAACTAGCGGAGGGGGGACGGTGTACTTC CASRQTSGGGTVYF TRBV7-9 TRBD2 - TRBJ2-7
TGTGCCAGCAGTGAAGCGAGGATCCGGGGCACTGAAGCTTTCTTT CASSEARIRGTEAFF TRBV6-1 - - TRBJ1-1
TGTGCCAGCAGCTTAGATAGACAGCAGCCCCAGCATTTT CASSLDRQQPQHF TRBV7-8 - - TRBJ1-5
TGTGCCAGCAGCGTAGACCAGGGCCGGTGGAATGAGCAGTTCTTC CASSVDQGRWNEQFF TRBV9 - - TRBJ2-1
TGTGCCAGCAGTCCCTTGGCGCGAAGGCTAGCGGGCGAGCAGTACTTC CASSPLARRLAGEQYF TRBV27 TRBD2 - TRBJ2-7
TGTGCCAGCAGTTACGTTGACAGGGTGGGTGCTTTCTTT CASSYVDRVGAFF TRBV6-5 TRBD1 - TRBJ1-1
TGTGCCACCAGCCAAACGTCCGGGGGTCGGGCTTTCTTT CATSQTSGGRAFF TRBV15 - - TRBJ1-1
TGTGCCTGGACACCTGCAGGGGGGCAGTATCGTGGCTATGGCTACACCTTC CAWTPAGGQYRGYGYTF TRBV30 TRBD1 - TRBJ1-2
TGTGCTAGCAGCTTAGATGAGGGTGCTACCTACGAGCAGTACTTC CASSLDEGATYEQYF TRBV7-7 - - TRBJ2-7
TGTGCCAGCAGCTCATACCCGATGACAGGGACCACAATTCAGCCCCAGCATTTT CASSSYPMTGTTIQPQHF TRBV5-5 TRBD1 - TRBJ1-5
TGCGCCAGCAGCTATTACACCAGGGCCGAGCAGTACTTC CASSYYTRAEQYF TRBV4-3 - - TRBJ2-7
TGCGCCAGCAGCCATGAGGATGAGCAGTACTTC CASSHEDEQYF TRBV5-1 - - TRBJ2-7